This T cell receptor (beta chain) was recovered during a study of blood T cell repertoires in COVID-19. Original processing methods: How many nucleated cells were present was estimated from reference gene primer amplification. Sequencing used immunoSEQ multiplex PCR; TCRdb keeps in-frame clones, though not all of them. Clonal size and the V and J genes are those of that table, whereas D and trimming came from the DNA. This sample has some 130,000 clones, with around 89% found just once. Trimming removed 1 base at V and 4 bases at J, with 16 bases between. CDR1 LGHNA and CDR2 YNFKEQ come from the germline V gene. The CDR3 runs to 16 residues.

This chain links TRBV4-2 with TRBJ1-2; D not certain. Specimen: peripheral blood. This sequence was found in a man between 60 and 75 years old with COVID-19, enrolled during active disease. The CDR3 spells CASSQVEQSPGYGYTF. Here the CDR3 DNA reads TGTGCCAGCAGCCAAGTGGAGCAGTCCCCGGGCTATGGCTACACCTTC.